This T cell receptor beta chain originates from a study of blood T cell repertoires in COVID-19. Across the whole study: The United States, Italy and Spain provided the acute and convalescent COVID-19 samples.

The CDR3 is 21 amino acids. Germline V gene lookup returns CDR1 SGDLS and CDR2 YYNGEE. V was clipped by 1 base and J by 1 base; unmatched bases: 11. Enrolled through a virtual design, the participants were between about 18 and 100 years of age and came from approximately 25 US areas. Participants had their cohort set by participant-reported clinical history. In the original workflow: Amplification of reference gene primers was used by the study to estimate nucleated cell counts. Sequencing was performed with immunoSEQ multiplex PCR; in TCRdb, only in-frame clones are kept and a portion is missing. V, J and clone size are taken as reported in that table, and D and trimming were inferred from the DNA itself. The sample lists about 220,000 clones, approximately 83% occurring once.

The source of this sequence is a woman in her thirties or forties with acute COVID-19. V usage is TRBV9 and J usage is TRBJ2-2; 15 nucleotides align to TRBD2. Sequenced: PBMCs or T cells enriched from blood (not recorded which). The CDR3 here is CASSVPPVGLAGGLNTGELFF. DNA of the CDR3: TGTGCCAGCAGCGTACCCCCCGTGGGACTAGCGGGAGGATTGAACACCGGGGAGCTGTTTTTT.